Below, 18 T cell receptor beta chains from the same sample are listed, as sequenced in a study of CD8 T cells in Susac syndrome. RNA was extracted with the RNeasy kit, and a quantity of roughly 0.5 to 1 ug was reverse transcribed using random hexamers. One entry per CDR3 protein, called by TCRdb with MiXCR from the immunoSEQ multiplex PCR reads. Of hundreds of thousands of distinct CDR3 sequences in the sample, over 90% are singletons; the top ten hold about 0.14%. The sample taken for sequencing was CD4+ T cells from PBMCs. These receptors were obtained from a human donor with Susac syndrome.

This clonotype was seen once. The V and J genes are TRBV27 and TRBJ1-2; tentatively, D is TRBD1 (5 bases). Germline-derived CDR1 and CDR2 are MNHEY and SMNVEV (reference sequence). The CDR3 loop spans 11 amino acids. V lost 9 bases and J 8 bases, leaving 13 bases between the germline ends. DNA of the CDR3: TGTGCCAGGGGGACTGAAGAGGGCTACACCTTC. Amino acid sequence: CARGTEEGYTF.

The J gene is TRBJ2-6, the V gene TRBV12-3 or TRBV12-4; TRBD2 is a possible D gene (5 bases). This CDR3 region has 19 residues. Trimming removed 3 bases from V and 4 bases from J, with 22 bases in between. CDR3 protein: CASSFSEPFRGSGANVLTF. Here the CDR3 DNA reads TGTGCCAGCAGTTTTAGTGAACCCTTCCGAGGGTCCGGGGCCAACGTCCTGACTTTC.

J is TRBJ1-2 and V is TRBV20-1; D call uncertain. CDR3 length equals 11 residues. V lost 6 bases and J lost 8, with 13 bases in between. Germline CDR1 DFQATT, CDR2 SNEGSKA (reference sequence). This CDR3 reads CSAPTGWGYTF. In DNA, the CDR3 is TGCAGTGCGCCAACGGGGTGGGGCTACACCTTC.

The rearrangement uses TRBV5-1 and TRBJ2-1, with D perhaps TRBD2 (6 bases). The length of the CDR3 is 16 residues. V dropped 4 bases and J dropped 7 bases, with 21 bases sitting between them. In germline, CDR1 is SGHRS, CDR2 YFSETQ. This CDR3 is CASSPLGGPDGNEQFF. CDR3 DNA: TGCGCCAGCAGCCCGCTGGGGGGACCAGACGGTAATGAGCAGTTCTTC. Full variable domain (outside the CDR3, taken from reference TRBV5-1 and TRBJ2-1): KAGVTQTPRYLIKTRGQQVTLSCSPISGHRSVSWYQQTPGQGLQFLFEYFSETQRNKGNFPGRFSGRQFSNSRSEMNVSTLELGDSALYLCASSPLGGPDGNEQFFGPGTRLTVL.

V usage is TRBV6-5 and J usage is TRBJ2-7; 13 nucleotides match TRBD2. Germline V CDR1 and CDR2: MNHEY, SVGAGI. J lost 6 bases, V lost 6 bases, and 8 bases had no gene match. There are 15 residues in the CDR3. The CDR3 bases are TGTGCCAGCAGCCGACCAGGGACTAGCGGGGCCGAGCAGTACTTC. This sequence encodes CASSRPGTSGAEQYF.

This rearrangement joins TRBV3-1 to TRBJ1-1; the D is unclear. Germline-derived CDR1 and CDR2 are LGHDT and YNNKEL (reference sequence). Deletions cut 1 base from V and 5 bases from J, with 5 bases between. The CDR3 extends over 12 amino acids. The CDR3 reads CASSQGTTEAFF. CDR3 sequence (DNA): TGTGCCAGCAGCCAAGGCACAACTGAAGCTTTCTTT.

This clonotype was detected only once. The CDR3 sequence: CAWSPRASHSSYNEQFF. CDR3 coding DNA: TGTGCCTGGAGTCCCCGGGCTTCTCATAGCTCCTACAATGAGCAGTTCTTC. V is TRBV30 and J is TRBJ2-1, with D uncertain. The ends were cut back, 2 bases at V and 0 bases at J, with 17 bases in the middle. The germline V gene encodes CDR1 GTSNPN and CDR2 SVGIG (reference sequence). The CDR3 totals 17 residues.

The rearrangement links TRBV19 to TRBJ1-5; tentatively, D is TRBD1 (5 bases). From germline, CDR1 is LNHDA and CDR2 SQIVND (reference sequence). CDR3 length: 16 residues. V was trimmed by 5 bases and J by 7 bases, leaving 21 bases between them. DNA for the CDR3: TGTGCCAGTAGTCGCGACGGCGGGGCATCGGAACAGCCCCAGCATTTT. Protein product: CASSRDGGASEQPQHF.

The gene calls are TRBV6-5 and TRBJ1-2; D is unresolved. Germline loops: CDR1 MNHEY, CDR2 SVGAGI. This CDR3 is 14 amino acids long. The V and J ends lost 0 bases and 8 bases respectively, with 13 bases between them. The DNA of the CDR3 is TGTGCCAGCAGTTACTCGAGGGCACTCGTAGGCTACACCTTC. Its protein is CASSYSRALVGYTF.

The chain is built from TRBV5-1 and TRBJ1-1, with 10 nucleotides matching TRBD1. V dropped 3 bases and J dropped 4; count of bases not matched to a gene: 6. Germline CDR1 SGHRS, CDR2 YFSETQ. CDR3 length equals 15 residues. In DNA form, the CDR3 reads TGCGCCAGCAGCTGGACGGACAGGGGGACCACTGAAGCTTTCTTT. Its translation is CASSWTDRGTTEAFF.

This clonotype was detected only once. The J gene is TRBJ1-1, the V gene TRBV20-1, with D unresolved. Germline values: CDR1 DFQATT, CDR2 SNEGSKA (reference sequence). This CDR3 region has 14 residues. The germline V and J ends were trimmed by 4 bases and 1 base, with 13 bases remaining between them. CDR3 sequence: CSAISEAPNTEAFF. CDR3 DNA sequence: TGCAGTGCTATCTCAGAGGCGCCGAACACTGAAGCTTTCTTT.

The chain links TRBV20-1 to TRBJ2-2; D may be TRBD1 (6 bases). Germline lookup yields CDR1 DFQATT and CDR2 SNEGSKA (reference sequence). Trimming pared 3 bases from V and 6 bases from J, leaving 14 bases between. The CDR3 is 14 amino acids. The CDR3 nucleotides read TGCAGTGCTAGTCCCAGGGGTGACGCCGGGGAGCTGTTTTTT. This sequence encodes CSASPRGDAGELFF.

The rearrangement joins TRBV7-6 to TRBJ2-7; no reliable D call. The germline gives CDR1 SGHVS, CDR2 FNYEAQ. This CDR3 has 14 amino acids. V was cut by 5 bases and J by 0 bases, with 11 bases left in between. In DNA form, the CDR3 reads TGTGCCAGCAGCACCGGACCAAGCTCCTACGAGCAGTACTTC. This sequence encodes CASSTGPSSYEQYF.

V gene TRBV20-1 combines with J gene TRBJ2-7, with 7 bases aligning to TRBD1. Trimming cost V 5 bases and J 3 bases; bases outside gene matches: 10. This CDR3 region has 14 residues. CDR1 and CDR2 from the germline V gene are DFQATT and SNEGSKA (reference sequence). In DNA, the CDR3 is TGCAGTGCTGATTCTCGGACAGGCTACTACGAGCAGTACTTC. As protein: CSADSRTGYYEQYF.

The chain is built from TRBV30 and TRBJ1-3; 7 positions match TRBD1. In germline, CDR1 is GTSNPN, CDR2 SVGIG (reference sequence). V dropped 5 bases and J dropped 1; count of bases not matched to a gene: 2. The CDR3 runs 13 residues. The chain's CDR3 is CAWGQDSGNTIYF. For the CDR3, the DNA is TGTGCCTGGGGACAGGATTCTGGAAACACCATATATTTT.

The rearrangement uses TRBV6-1 and TRBJ1-6; 8 nucleotides line up with TRBD1. CDR3 length equals 16 residues. Per the germline V gene, CDR1 is MNHNS and CDR2 is SASEGT. The V and J ends lost 7 bases and 0 bases, in that order; junction bases with no gene match: 5. The CDR3 here is CASTSGQGSYNSPLHF. The CDR3 region has the DNA TGTGCCAGCACCAGCGGACAGGGCTCCTATAATTCACCCCTCCACTTT.

The J gene is TRBJ1-1, the V gene TRBV2; 8 nucleotides line up with TRBD1. In germline, CDR1 is SNHLY, CDR2 FYNNEI. The CDR3 is 13 residues long. V shed 6 bases, J shed 3 bases, and the junction held 3 bases outside the gene matches. CDR3 DNA sequence: TGTGCCAGCAGGAAGGACAGGGACACTGAAGCTTTCTTT. As protein: CASRKDRDTEAFF.

The chain uses TRBV30 and TRBJ1-5; 8 bases match TRBD1. The CDR3 loop spans 15 amino acids. From germline, CDR1 is GTSNPN and CDR2 SVGIG (reference sequence). With V trimmed by 2 bases and J by 6 bases, 9 bases remained unmatched. The CDR3 region has the DNA TGTGCCTGGAGTCAGGGCAGGGGGCGAGGTCAGCCCCAGCATTTT. This translates into CAWSQGRGRGQPQHF.